The clone carrying this T cell receptor (beta chain) was seen a handful of times. Primed by a sample-barcoded 5' primer and a J-beta primer mix, a second PCR proceeded for about 7 to 12 cycles. TCRdb re-called the 5' RACE reads with MiXCR, one entry per CDR3 protein. The sample shows about 1.7 million distinct CDR3 sequences, about 30% of them seen only once. The data were taken from a study of blood T cells in healthy people across ages. The V and J ends lost 5 bases and 5 bases respectively, with 15 bases between them. Germline V gene sequence: CDR1 MDHEN, CDR2 SYDVKM. The CDR3 totals 14 residues. This sequence joins TRBV28 and TRBJ2-5; D ambiguous. The TCR sequence derives from a woman aged 25 to 39 in good health. The sequenced sample consisted of blood. Here the CDR3 reads CASSRREGWETQYF. The CDR3 nucleotides are TGTGCCAGCAGTCGCCGTGAAGGGTGGGAGACCCAGTACTTC.